Shown below are 13 T cell receptor beta chains from a single sample sequenced in a study of blood T cell repertoires in COVID-19. TCRdb keeps only in-frame clones here, not all; method: immunoSEQ multiplex PCR. The sample lists some 200,000 clones, 70% to 90% occurring once. The source material was PBMCs or T cells enriched from blood (not recorded which). These receptors originate from a woman between 40 and 50 years old with acute COVID-19.

CDR3 loop: CASGLGAGGAETQYF. As DNA, the CDR3 is TGTGCCAGCGGATTGGGGGCAGGGGGCGCGGAGACCCAGTACTTC. V is TRBV5-4 and J is TRBJ2-5; 8 nucleotides align to TRBD1. After removal of 7 bases from V and 5 bases from J, the junction contained 13 bases not matched to a gene. Germline V gene lookup returns CDR1 SGHNT and CDR2 YYREEE (reference sequence). The CDR3 loop spans 15 amino acids.

The chain joins TRBV2 to TRBJ1-1; 9 bases fit TRBD1. CDR1 and CDR2 (germline): SNHLY, FYNNEI. The V segment lost 4 bases and the J segment 4 bases; nucleotides outside the gene matches: 13. The CDR3 has 17 residues. CDR3 sequence: CASSGVSQGARLTEAFF. In DNA, the CDR3 is TGTGCCAGCAGTGGAGTTTCACAGGGGGCGCGTCTCACTGAAGCTTTCTTT. Full variable domain (outside the CDR3, taken from reference TRBV2 and TRBJ1-1): EPEVTQTPSHQVTQMGQEVILRCVPISNHLYFYWYRQILGQKVEFLVSFYNNEISEKSEIFDDQFSVERPDGSNFTLKIRSTKLEDSAMYFCASSGVSQGARLTEAFFGQGTRLTVV.

The rearrangement uses TRBV19 and TRBJ2-1, with a possible D match to TRBD2 (5 bases). The ends were cut back, 7 bases at V and 7 bases at J, with 14 bases in the middle. Germline V lookup: CDR1 LNHDA, CDR2 SQIVND (reference sequence). The CDR3 loop spans 13 amino acids. This CDR3 reads CASNRGVINEQFF. The CDR3 DNA reads as TGTGCCAGTAATCGGGGTGTAATAAATGAGCAGTTCTTC.

The chain has TRBV30 and TRBJ1-2; possibly TRBD1 for D (6 bases). Germline loops: CDR1 GTSNPN, CDR2 SVGIG (reference sequence). Trimming shortened V by 0 bases and J by 4 bases, and 12 bases separated the two germline ends. This CDR3 comprises 14 residues. This CDR3 is CAWSVLQGLYGYTF. Here the CDR3 DNA reads TGTGCCTGGAGTGTACTACAGGGCCTCTATGGCTACACCTTC. The full variable domain, rest sourced from reference TRBV30 and TRBJ1-2, is SQTIHQWPATLVQPVGSPLSLECTVEGTSNPNLYWYRQAAGRGLQLLFYSVGIGQISSEVPQNLSASRPQDRQFILSSKKLLLSDSGFYLCAWSVLQGLYGYTFGSGTRLTVV.

The rearrangement joins TRBV6-5 to TRBJ1-2; perhaps TRBD1 as D (6 bases). The CDR3 is made up of 14 amino acids. V lost 7 bases and J 2 bases, leaving 14 bases between the germline ends. Germline assignment: CDR1 MNHEY and CDR2 SVGAGI. The CDR3 protein is CASTRDISNYGYTF. For the CDR3, the DNA is TGTGCCAGCACCCGGGACATTAGCAACTATGGCTACACCTTC.

The chain recombines TRBV2 with TRBJ1-5; D possibly corresponds to TRBD1 (6 bases). Trimming removed 7 bases at V and 0 bases at J, with 13 bases between. Germline V lookup: CDR1 SNHLY, CDR2 FYNNEI. This CDR3 region has 15 residues. This CDR3 is CASNGGGGSNQPQHF. CDR3 in DNA: TGTGCCAGCAACGGCGGGGGCGGTAGCAATCAGCCCCAGCATTTT.

The rearrangement uses TRBV2 and TRBJ2-2, with 7 bases identical to TRBD1. This CDR3 spans 14 amino acids. With V trimmed by 6 bases and J by 5 bases, 6 bases remained unmatched. Germline loops: CDR1 SNHLY, CDR2 FYNNEI. This CDR3 reads CASRSTGRTGELFF. Here the CDR3 DNA reads TGTGCCAGCAGGTCGACAGGGCGGACCGGGGAGCTGTTTTTT.

The table lists this clone with a few counts. The same CDR3 is also encoded by other DNA sequences in this sample. V is TRBV30 and J is TRBJ1-1, with D uncertain. Trimming removed 2 bases at V and 0 bases at J, with 4 bases between. From germline, CDR1 is GTSNPN and CDR2 SVGIG (reference sequence). This CDR3 comprises 12 residues. CDR3 sequence (DNA): TGTGCCTGGAGTACGGTGAACACTGAAGCTTTCTTT. Translating it yields CAWSTVNTEAFF.

J is TRBJ1-2 and V is TRBV6-5, with 8 bases identical to TRBD1. The germline gives CDR1 MNHEY, CDR2 SVGAGI. V was clipped by 7 bases and J by 8 bases; unmatched bases: 12. The CDR3 is 14 residues long. CDR3 protein: CASTPTGVKRGYTF. CDR3 in DNA: TGTGCCAGCACCCCGACAGGGGTTAAGAGAGGCTACACCTTC.

This chain joins TRBV10-3 and TRBJ2-2, with 7 bases aligning to TRBD2. The CDR3 has 14 amino acids. Losses at the gene ends were 4 bases for V and 5 bases for J; bases not matched to a gene: 4. Germline CDR1 and CDR2: ENHRY and SYGVKD. The CDR3 loop is CAISAGAGTGELFF. The CDR3 nucleotides read TGTGCCATCAGTGCGGGAGCGGGAACCGGGGAGCTGTTTTTT.

This rearrangement joins TRBV19 to TRBJ1-1; TRBD1 aligns across 7 bases. J lost 5 bases, V lost 6 bases, and 6 bases had no gene match. CDR1 is LNHDA, CDR2 SQIVND, per germline (reference sequence). This CDR3 is built from 13 residues. The CDR3 coding sequence is TGTGCCAGTAGGCGGGCAGGGGGGACTGAAGCTTTCTTT. Protein product: CASRRAGGTEAFF.

J is TRBJ2-2 and V is TRBV18; D not resolved. The CDR3 sequence is 15 residues long. V was pared by 3 bases and J by 4 bases, with 12 bases between. Germline CDR1 KGHSH, CDR2 LQKENI. CDR3 in DNA: TGTGCCAGCTCACCCGAGGTTGTGGGCACCGGGGAGCTGTTTTTT. Amino acids: CASSPEVVGTGELFF.

The chain carries TRBV28 and TRBJ1-5; maybe TRBD1 (6 bases). Trimming removed 4 bases from V and 10 bases from J, with 8 bases in between. This CDR3 has 11 residues. From germline, CDR1 is MDHEN and CDR2 SYDVKM. The DNA of the CDR3 is TGTGCCAGCAGTTCGGACAGACCCCAGCATTTT. It specifies CASSSDRPQHF.